A single sample gave rise to the 25 T cell receptor beta chains below, sequenced in a study of T-cell memory formation after mild COVID-19. MiXCR, applied by TCRdb to the 5' RACE reads, yields one record per CDR3 protein. The sample contains approximately 400,000 distinct CDR3 sequences, around 24% of which appear only once. The sequencing input was PBMCs or a T cell subset sorted from them (not recorded which). The receptors were gathered from an adult woman who had mild COVID-19 (a few samples of this study predate the infection). Cell type and time point are not known.

The chain couples TRBV7-2 to TRBJ2-3, with 7 bases that match TRBD1. The CDR3 length is 14 residues. CDR1 is SGHTA and CDR2 is FQGNSA in the germline V gene. The V and J ends lost 1 base and 5 bases, in that order; junction bases with no gene match: 3. The CDR3 coding sequence is TGTGCCAGCAGCTTAGATCAGGGGGAAGATACGCAGTATTTT. Amino acids: CASSLDQGEDTQYF. Full variable domain (rest looked up from reference TRBV7-2 and TRBJ2-3): GAGVSQSPSNKVTEKGKDVELRCDPISGHTALYWYRQSLGQGLEFLIYFQGNSAPDKSGLPSDRFSAERTGGSVSTLTIQRTQQEDSAVYLCASSLDQGEDTQYFGPGTRLTVL.

This clonotype was seen a handful of times. The chain has TRBV5-1 and TRBJ1-1; maybe TRBD1 (6 bases). The germline V and J ends were trimmed by 1 base and 4 bases, with 11 bases remaining between them. The CDR3 covers 14 residues. The V gene's germline CDR1 is SGHRS and CDR2 YFSETQ. CDR3 residues: CASSLTGIGTEAFF. The CDR3 region has the DNA TGCGCCAGCAGCTTGACAGGGATAGGCACTGAAGCTTTCTTT.

In its sample, this clonotype was seen a few times. The CDR3 region has the DNA TGTGCCAGCAGCGTAGCGGGTTATGGCTACACCTTC. Translating gives CASSVAGYGYTF. The chain employs TRBV9 and TRBJ1-2; no firm D call. Per germline, CDR1 SGDLS and CDR2 YYNGEE. CDR3 length equals 12 residues. Trimming removed 0 bases from V and 5 bases from J, with 5 bases in between.

This clonotype was picked up a small number of times. The chain links TRBV20-1 to TRBJ2-3; the match to TRBD2 covers 9 bases. Looked up from germline, CDR1 is DFQATT and CDR2 is SNEGSKA (reference sequence). V gave up 6 bases and J gave up 1 base; unmatched junction bases: 5. This CDR3 is built from 14 residues. CDR3 nucleotides: TGCAGTGCCTTCCCTAGCGGGGGCACAGATACGCAGTATTTT. It translates to CSAFPSGGTDTQYF.

This clonotype was counted a few times. J is TRBJ2-2 and V is TRBV29-1, with D perhaps being TRBD1 or TRBD2 (6 bases each). Germline lookup yields CDR1 SQVTM and CDR2 ANQGSEA. This CDR3 has 12 amino acids. V lost 4 bases and J 6 bases, leaving 9 bases between the germline ends. CDR3 bases: TGCAGCGTTGGGGGGGCGGCCGGGGAGCTGTTTTTT. Translating it yields CSVGGAAGELFF.

V usage is TRBV11-1 and J usage is TRBJ1-4; D is uncertain. CDR1 and CDR2 from the germline V gene are SGHAT and FQDESV (reference sequence). The CDR3 spans 15 residues. V was clipped by 4 bases and J by 0 bases, with 9 bases between them. For the CDR3, the DNA is TGTGCCAGCAGCTCGTCACATGCAACTAATGAAAAACTGTTTTTT. The encoded protein is CASSSSHATNEKLFF.

This clonotype was recorded a few times. The V gene is TRBV24-1, the J gene TRBJ2-2, with D tentatively TRBD1 or TRBD2 (5 bases each). Germline-derived CDR1 and CDR2 are KGHDR and SFDVKD. CDR3 length: 16 amino acids. Trimming stripped 5 bases from V and 4 bases from J, with 16 bases between. The DNA for the CDR3 is TGTGCCACCAGTGGGGCGAGAGGGGTCGGCACCGGGGAGCTGTTTTTT. It translates to CATSGARGVGTGELFF.

The J gene is TRBJ2-2, the V gene TRBV7-8; 7 bases are shared with TRBD2. CDR1 is SGHVS, CDR2 FQNEAQ, per germline. The CDR3 is 17 amino acids. The V gene end was trimmed by 6 bases and the J gene end by 4 bases; junction bases not matched to a gene: 14. The CDR3 region has the DNA TGTGCCAGCAGTATCGGACCCGGGGAGGGAACCACCGGGGAGCTGTTTTTT. Residues: CASSIGPGEGTTGELFF.

The CDR3 nucleotides read TGTGCCAGCAGTTTACGTAACACCGGGACAGGGGGCTCCTACGAGCAGTACTTC. The encoded protein is CASSLRNTGTGGSYEQYF. The V gene is TRBV27, the J gene TRBJ2-7, with TRBD1 matching 11 bases. V lost 2 bases to trimming and J lost 0 bases; unmatched junction nucleotides: 9. The germline CDR1 and CDR2 sequences are MNHEY and SMNVEV (reference sequence). The CDR3 runs 18 residues.

This clonotype has a handful of counts. The chain couples TRBV5-1 to TRBJ1-1; D gene uncertain. V was clipped by 2 bases and J by 5 bases, with 10 bases between them. CDR1 and CDR2 (germline): SGHRS, YFSETQ. This CDR3 region has 13 residues. The CDR3 spells CASSLTRRTEAFF. In DNA form, the CDR3 reads TGCGCCAGCAGCTTAACACGGAGGACTGAAGCTTTCTTT.

This clonotype has ten or more counts. The V gene is TRBV5-1, the J gene TRBJ1-1; TRBD1 agrees at 7 bases. With 2 bases clipped from V and 7 bases from J, the junction kept 2 bases outside the gene matches. There are 12 residues in the CDR3. CDR1 is SGHRS and CDR2 is YFSETQ in the germline V gene. DNA of the CDR3: TGCGCCAGCAGCTTAGGGGACAGTGAAGCTTTCTTT. This codes for CASSLGDSEAFF.

The chain couples TRBV30 to TRBJ2-5; TRBD1 is a possible D gene (5 bases). The V and J ends lost 0 bases and 4 bases respectively, with 21 bases between them. The CDR3 loop spans 17 amino acids. Germline V gene lookup returns CDR1 GTSNPN and CDR2 SVGIG (reference sequence). The CDR3 loop is CAWSVGFQGLPRETQYF. DNA of the CDR3: TGTGCCTGGAGTGTAGGTTTTCAGGGTCTCCCGAGAGAGACCCAGTACTTC.

This clonotype appeared a few times. The genes are TRBV20-1 and TRBJ2-3; D gene ambiguous. Trimming removed 6 bases at V and 2 bases at J, with 3 bases between. CDR3 size: 10 residues. Looked up from germline, CDR1 is DFQATT and CDR2 is SNEGSKA (reference sequence). The CDR3 DNA reads as TGCAGTGCCCTCACAGATACGCAGTATTTT. Protein product: CSALTDTQYF.

This clonotype was seen more than once but under ten times. This chain joins TRBV6-2 or TRBV6-3 and TRBJ2-2, with D possibly being TRBD1 (6 bases). V dropped 2 bases and J dropped 7 bases, with 11 bases sitting between them. CDR1 MNHEY and CDR2 SVGEGT come from the germline V gene. CDR3 length: 14 residues. The CDR3 spells CASSYQGLVGELFF. CDR3 DNA sequence: TGTGCCAGCAGTTACCAGGGGCTCGTCGGGGAGCTGTTTTTT.

The CDR3 coding sequence is TGCAGTGTGATGGGGTCTTACAATGAGCAGTTCTTC. Protein: CSVMGSYNEQFF. The rearrangement uses TRBV20-1 and TRBJ2-1, with D hard to call. Germline CDR1 is DFQATT and CDR2 is SNEGSKA (reference sequence). Trimming took off 7 bases at V and 4 bases at J, with 11 bases between the two ends. CDR3 length: 12 residues.

The rearrangement links TRBV24-1 to TRBJ1-4; perhaps TRBD1 as D (5 bases). This CDR3 is 14 amino acids long. From germline, CDR1 is KGHDR and CDR2 SFDVKD. V lost 5 bases, J lost 8 bases, and 14 bases lay in between. The CDR3 sequence: CATSAGRDVEKLFF. The DNA of the CDR3 is TGTGCCACCAGTGCTGGCCGGGACGTAGAAAAACTGTTTTTT.

This clonotype was seen a handful of times. V and J are TRBV20-1 and TRBJ1-6; D unresolved. CDR3 length: 15 residues. V was shortened by 4 bases and J by 9 bases, with 19 bases between the two germline ends. Germline V gene data show CDR1 as DFQATT and CDR2 as SNEGSKA (reference sequence). The CDR3 nucleotides read TGCAGTGCTATGGAGCCCCTGGGAGAGGGTTCACCCCTCCACTTT. This translates into CSAMEPLGEGSPLHF.

This clonotype turned up a few times. The V gene is TRBV6-5, the J gene TRBJ2-1; no firm D call. Trimming took 1 base from V and 0 from J, leaving 7 bases between them. Germline-derived CDR1 and CDR2 are MNHEY and SVGAGI. The CDR3 is 15 amino acids. CDR3 region: CASSYFLTSYNEQFF. The CDR3 DNA follows: TGTGCCAGCAGTTACTTTTTGACCTCCTACAATGAGCAGTTCTTC.

The rearrangement joins TRBV7-2 to TRBJ1-2; D is perhaps TRBD1 (5 bases). CDR3 length: 15 residues. CDR1 is SGHTA, CDR2 FQGNSA, per germline. V lost 2 bases and J 6 bases, leaving 16 bases between the germline ends. The CDR3 DNA sequence: TGTGCCAGCAGCTTATCGAGGGACTATTCTAATGGCTACACCTTC. It encodes CASSLSRDYSNGYTF.

This clonotype was observed a handful of times. A clone one base away is much larger, so this may be a read error. J is TRBJ2-5 and V is TRBV4-2; D unresolved. Germline CDR1 is LGHNA and CDR2 is YNFKEQ. The V and J ends lost 0 bases and 2 bases respectively, with 1 base between them. There are 12 residues in the CDR3. CDR3 nucleotides: TGTGCCAGCAGCCAAGATCAAGAGACCCAGTACTTC. This gives the protein CASSQDQETQYF.

This clonotype occurred once. The V gene is TRBV4-3, the J gene TRBJ2-5; TRBD1 matches 7 bases. V lost 2 bases and J lost 4; bases outside the gene matches: 7. Germline CDR1 reads LGHNA; CDR2 reads YSLEER. The CDR3 contains 15 residues. CDR3 amino acids: CASSQRQGWGETQYF. In DNA form, the CDR3 reads TGCGCCAGCAGCCAACGACAGGGCTGGGGAGAGACCCAGTACTTC.

This clonotype has only a few counts. J is TRBJ2-3 and V is TRBV9, with 9 bases lining up with TRBD1. From germline, CDR1 is SGDLS and CDR2 YYNGEE. The CDR3 is 15 residues long. V shed 0 bases, J shed 3 bases, and the junction held 2 bases outside the gene matches. This chain's CDR3 is CASSVEGQGTDTQYF. The CDR3 DNA sequence: TGTGCCAGCAGCGTAGAGGGACAGGGAACAGATACGCAGTATTTT. Full variable domain (missing parts from reference TRBV9 and TRBJ2-3): DSGVTQTPKHLITATGQRVTLRCSPRSGDLSVYWYQQSLDQGLQFLIQYYNGEERAKGNILERFSAQQFPDLHSELNLSSLELGDSALYFCASSVEGQGTDTQYFGPGTRLTVL.

The V and J genes are TRBV4-1 and TRBJ2-7; the D is unclear. Trimming took 0 bases from V and 3 from J, leaving 3 bases between them. The CDR3 has 12 amino acids. Germline loops: CDR1 MGHRA, CDR2 YSYEKL. CDR3 nucleotide sequence: TGCGCCAGCAGCCAAGAGGACTACGAGCAGTACTTC. This encodes CASSQEDYEQYF.

This sequence joins TRBV4-3 and TRBJ2-7; possible D gene TRBD2, 6 bases. This CDR3 has 16 amino acids. Trimming took 4 bases from V and 5 from J, leaving 21 bases between them. From germline, CDR1 is LGHNA and CDR2 YSLEER. The CDR3 DNA sequence: TGCGCCAGCAGCCCGACCGTAGGAGGGACTCGGCACGAGCAGTACTTC. This encodes CASSPTVGGTRHEQYF.

V gene TRBV15 combines with J gene TRBJ2-5; 8 nucleotides agree with TRBD2. This CDR3 has 15 residues. Per germline, CDR1 LNHNV and CDR2 YYDKDF (reference sequence). After removal of 2 bases from V and 5 bases from J, the junction contained 7 bases not matched to a gene. Here the CDR3 DNA reads TGTGCCACCAGCAGACCGCGGGGGGCAGGCGAGACCCAGTACTTC. Translating it yields CATSRPRGAGETQYF. The full variable domain, completed using reference TRBV15 and TRBJ2-5, is DAMVIQNPRYQVTQFGKPVTLSCSQTLNHNVMYWYQQKSSQAPKLLFHYYDKDFNNEADTPDNFQSRRPNTSFCFLDIRSPGLGDTAMYLCATSRPRGAGETQYFGPGTRLLVL.